The 30 T cell receptor beta chains in this list originate from one sample, sequenced in a study of T cell responses to AZD1222 COVID-19 vaccine. Sequencing was performed with immunoSEQ multiplex PCR; in TCRdb, only in-frame clones are kept and a portion is missing. Altogether some 150,000 clones are present, just over 90% being singletons, with the ten largest covering under 2%. Sample: peripheral blood, taken on day 0 of AZD1222 vaccination. The receptor source for this set is an adult in good health.

This rearrangement joins TRBV7-8 to TRBJ2-7, with D tentatively TRBD2 (6 bases). In germline, CDR1 is SGHVS, CDR2 FQNEAQ. The V end lost 1 base, the J end lost 0 bases, and 13 bases lay between the germline ends. The CDR3 loop spans 16 amino acids. The CDR3 nucleotides read TGTGCCAGCAGCTTAGGATACATCGGGAGCTCCTACGAGCAGTACTTC. This sequence encodes CASSLGYIGSSYEQYF.

Concerning this clone: The junction and the germline gene differ at one end; a read error may be behind it. The genes are TRBV12-3 or TRBV12-4 and TRBJ1-5, with TRBD1 as a possible D gene (5 bases). The CDR3 loop spans 13 amino acids. The CDR3 protein is CASSLAGGQPQHF. The CDR3 coding sequence is TGTGCCAGCAGTCTAGCGGGGGGACAGCCCCAGCATTTT.

V gene TRBV5-1 combines with J gene TRBJ1-1; the D is unclear. CDR3 size: 14 residues. V lost 0 bases and J lost 0, with 6 bases in between. Germline CDR1 is SGHRS and CDR2 is YFSETQ. The CDR3 reads CASSLAAVNTEAFF. The CDR3 nucleotides are TGCGCCAGCAGCTTGGCCGCGGTGAACACTGAAGCTTTCTTT. The complete variable domain, with remaining parts taken from reference TRBV5-1 and TRBJ1-1, reads KAGVTQTPRYLIKTRGQQVTLSCSPISGHRSVSWYQQTPGQGLQFLFEYFSETQRNKGNFPGRFSGRQFSNSRSEMNVSTLELGDSALYLCASSLAAVNTEAFFGQGTRLTVV.

The rearrangement joins TRBV6-4 to TRBJ1-1; D uncertain. The V gene's germline CDR1 is MRHNA and CDR2 SNTAGT. The V gene lost 5 bases and the J gene lost 1 base, with 8 bases spanning the gap. The CDR3 contains 13 residues. The CDR3, as DNA: TGTGCCAGCAGTCGGATGGAGAACACTGAAGCTTTCTTT. It translates to CASSRMENTEAFF.

The chain recombines TRBV5-1 with TRBJ2-2; TRBD2 is a possible D gene (6 bases). Trimming shortened V by 5 bases and J by 6 bases, and 14 bases separated the two germline ends. This CDR3 is 14 amino acids long. Looked up from germline, CDR1 is SGHRS and CDR2 is YFSETQ. The CDR3: CASRFGGSSGELFF. The CDR3 coding sequence is TGCGCCAGCAGATTCGGGGGTTCGTCCGGGGAGCTGTTTTTT.

The CDR3: CASSQVPISGGADEQFF. In DNA form, the CDR3 reads TGCGCCAGCAGCCAAGTCCCAATTAGCGGGGGGGCCGATGAGCAGTTCTTC. V and J are TRBV4-1 and TRBJ2-1; 11 bases align to TRBD2. CDR1 is MGHRA and CDR2 is YSYEKL in the germline V gene. The CDR3 sequence is 17 residues long. Unmatched junction bases numbered 10, after V lost 1 base and J lost 8 bases.

V is TRBV27 and J is TRBJ2-7; no clear D. The V end was cut by 2 bases, the J end by 1 base, with 9 bases between. The CDR3 consists of 14 residues. Looked up from germline, CDR1 is MNHEY and CDR2 is SMNVEV (reference sequence). The CDR3 coding sequence is TGTGCCAGCAGTTTAATGCCTGCTTCCTACGAGCAGTACTTC. This gives the protein CASSLMPASYEQYF.

The rearrangement uses TRBV6-2 or TRBV6-3 and TRBJ1-5, with D hard to call. The CDR3 sequence is 14 residues long. Trimming took off 6 bases at V and 0 bases at J, with 9 bases between the two ends. Per the germline V gene, CDR1 is MNHEY and CDR2 is SVGEGT. DNA for the CDR3: TGTGCCAGCAGGCCTAATTATAGCAATCAGCCCCAGCATTTT. It specifies CASRPNYSNQPQHF.

This clone was detected once. The J gene is TRBJ1-5, the V gene TRBV19; D may be TRBD1 (5 bases). Germline CDR1 and CDR2: LNHDA and SQIVND (reference sequence). Trimming stripped 4 bases from V and 2 bases from J, with 21 bases between. This CDR3 has 18 amino acids. CDR3 in DNA: TGTGCCAGTAGTAAAATTTCGACAGTGGAAGGAGGCAATCAGCCCCAGCATTTT. Translation gives CASSKISTVEGGNQPQHF.

This chain uses TRBV4-1 with TRBJ1-3; unclear D gene. V shed 3 bases and J shed 0 bases, with 9 bases lying between them. CDR3 size: 15 residues. Germline lookup yields CDR1 MGHRA and CDR2 YSYEKL. The CDR3, as DNA: TGCGCCAGCAGCCAGGCACCGAGCTCTGGAAACACCATATATTTT. It translates to CASSQAPSSGNTIYF.

This clone showed up just a few times. The chain uses TRBV3-1 (or the pseudogene TRBV3-2) and TRBJ2-1, with D unclear. Germline values: CDR1 LGHDT, CDR2 YNNKEL (reference sequence). The ends were cut back, 4 bases at V and 10 bases at J, with 11 bases in the middle. This CDR3 is 12 amino acids long. The CDR3 spells CASSRQHREQFF. The CDR3 bases are TGTGCCAGCAGCCGACAACACAGAGAGCAGTTCTTC.

The chain has TRBV18 and TRBJ2-1, with D perhaps being TRBD1 or TRBD2 (6 bases each). Trimming took off 3 bases at V and 9 bases at J, with 21 bases between the two ends. CDR1 is KGHSH and CDR2 is LQKENI in the germline V gene. The CDR3 has 16 amino acids. In DNA form, the CDR3 reads TGTGCCAGCTCACCTGCGACAGGCCGACTCGGGAGTGAGCAGTTCTTC. Its protein is CASSPATGRLGSEQFF.

The rearrangement joins TRBV4-1 to TRBJ2-1, with 9 bases fitting TRBD2. Germline CDR1 reads MGHRA; CDR2 reads YSYEKL. There are 17 residues in the CDR3. The J segment lost 10 bases and the V segment lost 0 bases, leaving 13 bases of the junction unmatched. DNA of the CDR3: TGCGCCAGCAGCCAAGAGGGGGGCTCGGGACTAGCCTGGGAGCAGTTCTTC. Translated: CASSQEGGSGLAWEQFF.

V is TRBV2 and J is TRBJ1-1, with 9 bases that match TRBD1. J lost 4 bases, V lost 6 bases, and 6 bases had no gene match. CDR1 SNHLY and CDR2 FYNNEI come from the germline V gene. This CDR3 comprises 14 residues. In DNA, the CDR3 is TGTGCCAGCAGCTGGACAGGGGTGGCCACTGAAGCTTTCTTT. Amino acid sequence: CASSWTGVATEAFF.

This clone was seen just once. The chain is built from TRBV15 and TRBJ1-1; 7 positions agree with TRBD1. The CDR3 extends over 16 amino acids. CDR1 and CDR2 (germline): LNHNV, YYDKDF (reference sequence). Trimming cost V 0 bases and J 0 bases; bases outside gene matches: 4. For the CDR3, the DNA is TGTGCCACCAGCAGAGATCCAGGGGGGGTGAACACTGAAGCTTTCTTT. It is translated as CATSRDPGGVNTEAFF.

V gene TRBV27 combines with J gene TRBJ1-6, with 9 bases that match TRBD1. Germline lookup yields CDR1 MNHEY and CDR2 SMNVEV (reference sequence). V lost 7 bases to trimming and J lost 6 bases; unmatched junction nucleotides: 4. There are 14 residues in the CDR3. CDR3 residues: CASTRDRVNSPLHF. The CDR3 DNA follows: TGTGCCAGCACCAGGGACAGGGTTAATTCACCCCTCCACTTT.

The chain links TRBV7-3 to TRBJ1-5; TRBD1 is a possible D gene (5 bases). The CDR3 totals 13 residues. Germline loops: CDR1 SGHTA, CDR2 FQGTGA. Trimming pared 2 bases from V and 7 bases from J, leaving 9 bases between. DNA of the CDR3: TGTGCCAGCAGCTTACAGGGAGGGCAGCCCCAGCATTTT. Residues: CASSLQGGQPQHF.

V usage is TRBV19 and J usage is TRBJ1-2; maybe TRBD1 (6 bases). V lost 0 bases, J lost 7 bases, and 21 bases lay in between. This CDR3 contains 17 residues. Germline V gene data show CDR1 as LNHDA and CDR2 as SQIVND (reference sequence). CDR3 nucleotide sequence: TGTGCCAGTAGTATAGATCTATTGGGGGCCTACCCTTCTGGCTACACCTTC. Its translation is CASSIDLLGAYPSGYTF.

This chain connects TRBV7-7 to TRBJ1-1; TRBD1 might be the D (5 bases). CDR1 is SSHAT, CDR2 FNYEAQ, per germline (reference sequence). CDR3 size: 15 residues. V lost 5 bases to trimming and J lost 1 base, with 14 bases between them. Written as DNA, the CDR3 is TGTGCCAGCAGCGCCTATGGGGGGAGGAACACTGAAGCTTTCTTT. This sequence encodes CASSAYGGRNTEAFF.

This clone came up a few times. The chain couples TRBV5-8 to TRBJ2-2; no reliable D call. Germline assignment: CDR1 SGHTS and CDR2 YDEGEE. V gave up 7 bases and J gave up 5 bases, with 9 bases separating them. The CDR3 covers 12 residues. In nucleotides, the CDR3 is TGTGCCAGCGCGCCATGGACCGGGGAGCTGTTTTTT. Residues: CASAPWTGELFF. Complete variable domain (other parts from reference TRBV5-8 and TRBJ2-2): EAGVTQSPTHLIKTRGQQATLRCSPISGHTSVYWYQQALGLGLQFLLWYDEGEERNRGNFPPRFSGRQFPNYSSELNVNALELEDSALYLCASAPWTGELFFGEGSRLTVL.

The chain carries TRBV19 and TRBJ1-5, with D uncertain. The CDR3 length is 13 residues. V was clipped by 3 bases and J by 6 bases, with 9 bases between them. CDR1 and CDR2 from the germline V gene are LNHDA and SQIVND (reference sequence). This CDR3 is CASSMAMGQPQHF. As DNA, the CDR3 is TGTGCCAGTAGTATGGCCATGGGTCAGCCCCAGCATTTT.

This clone was recorded once. V and J are TRBV6-5 and TRBJ1-6; 7 bases line up with TRBD1. The CDR3 length is 14 residues. CDR1 MNHEY and CDR2 SVGAGI come from the germline V gene. V lost 11 bases and J lost 6; bases outside the gene matches: 10. The CDR3 spells CAGSSGQTNSPLHF. The CDR3 DNA is TGTGCCGGATCGTCGGGACAGACTAATTCACCCCTCCACTTT.

The chain has TRBV6-1 and TRBJ1-5; no definite D call. Germline-derived CDR1 and CDR2 are MNHNS and SASEGT. The CDR3 totals 13 residues. V lost 2 bases and J 5 bases, leaving 7 bases between the germline ends. Here the CDR3 DNA reads TGTGCCAGCAGTGAAACCCAGTATCAGCCCCAGCATTTT. As protein: CASSETQYQPQHF.

This chain links TRBV10-3 with TRBJ1-1; D is uncertain. The V gene lost 0 bases and the J gene lost 3 bases, with 17 bases spanning the gap. Germline values: CDR1 ENHRY, CDR2 SYGVKD. The CDR3 consists of 17 residues. CDR3 DNA sequence: TGTGCCATCAGTGAGTCGGTGAGTAGGCCCGGGTACACTGAAGCTTTCTTT. It specifies CAISESVSRPGYTEAFF.

The chain recombines TRBV6-1 with TRBJ2-7; 8 nucleotides agree with TRBD1. The length of the CDR3 is 16 residues. J was trimmed by 1 base and V by 2 bases; bases with no gene match: 7. Germline assignment: CDR1 MNHNS and CDR2 SASEGT. CDR3 sequence: CASSERPRQGSYEQYF. The CDR3 DNA is TGTGCCAGCAGTGAACGGCCTCGACAGGGGTCCTACGAGCAGTACTTC.

The chain links TRBV27 to TRBJ1-1; weak D call: TRBD1 (6 bases). Germline V CDR1 and CDR2: MNHEY, SMNVEV (reference sequence). The V and J ends lost 8 bases and 5 bases respectively, with 15 bases between them. CDR3 length equals 13 residues. CDR3 region: CASGSGVGTEAFF. CDR3 coding DNA: TGTGCCAGCGGATCAGGGGTAGGGACTGAAGCTTTCTTT.

This chain connects TRBV15 to TRBJ1-5, with unresolved D. Trimming left V 0 bases short and J 7 bases short, with 19 bases between. Germline assignment: CDR1 LNHNV and CDR2 YYDKDF (reference sequence). There are 17 residues in the CDR3. CDR3 nucleotide sequence: TGTGCCACCAGCAGAGATTCAGAGGGAATGTTGGGACAGCCCCAGCATTTT. Its protein is CATSRDSEGMLGQPQHF.

The chain combines TRBV15 with TRBJ1-3; D not certain. From germline, CDR1 is LNHNV and CDR2 YYDKDF (reference sequence). The CDR3 is made up of 14 amino acids. V was cut by 1 base and J by 4 bases, with 8 bases left in between. CDR3: CATSRGNPGNTIYF. CDR3 sequence (DNA): TGTGCCACCAGCAGAGGAAACCCGGGAAACACCATATATTTT.

The rearrangement uses TRBV4-1 and TRBJ2-1; perhaps D is TRBD1 or TRBD2 (7 bases each). Germline assignment: CDR1 MGHRA and CDR2 YSYEKL. There are 14 residues in the CDR3. The germline V and J ends were trimmed by 6 bases and 8 bases, with 17 bases remaining between them. CDR3 coding DNA: TGCGCCAGCAGGCGGGGGACAGAGAACCATGAGCAGTTCTTC. Translating it yields CASRRGTENHEQFF.

The chain links TRBV7-2 to TRBJ2-5, with 7 bases lining up with TRBD2. The CDR3 loop spans 15 amino acids. Germline trimming cut 5 bases from V and 1 base from J; bases unmatched to any gene: 7. In germline, CDR1 is SGHTA, CDR2 FQGNSA. In nucleotides, the CDR3 is TGTGCCAGCAGCATAACAGCGGGGCTCCAAGAGACCCAGTACTTC. Encoded protein: CASSITAGLQETQYF.